The 2 T cell receptor beta chains below all came from one sample that was sequenced in a study of blood T cells in healthy people across ages. Primers used in a second PCR of about 7 to 12 cycles were a sample-barcoded 5' primer and a J-beta primer mix. TCRdb re-called the 5' RACE reads through MiXCR, storing one row per CDR3 protein. The sample includes 1.6 million or so distinct CDR3 sequences, approximately 32% of them seen just once. Sequencing used blood. The receptors shown here come from a woman in her twenties or thirties in good health.

J is TRBJ1-1 and V is TRBV5-1; D ambiguous. The germline V gene encodes CDR1 SGHRS and CDR2 YFSETQ. V was shortened by 0 bases and J by 8 bases, with 14 bases between the two germline ends. The CDR3 is 14 amino acids. The CDR3 loop reads CASSLAGGLGEAFF. The CDR3 DNA reads as TGCGCCAGCAGCTTGGCCGGAGGTTTGGGGGAAGCTTTCTTT.

The chain joins TRBV7-2 to TRBJ1-4, with unresolved D. Between the trimmed V and J ends, which lost 8 bases and 7 bases, there was a span of 17 bases. Germline CDR1 SGHTA, CDR2 FQGNSA. The CDR3 is 14 residues long. The chain's CDR3 is CASVLRIGSEKLFF. The CDR3 DNA reads TGTGCCAGCGTTTTGAGGATAGGAAGTGAAAAACTGTTTTTT. Variable domain in full (rest from reference TRBV7-2 and TRBJ1-4): GAGVSQSPSNKVTEKGKDVELRCDPISGHTALYWYRQSLGQGLEFLIYFQGNSAPDKSGLPSDRFSAERTGGSVSTLTIQRTQQEDSAVYLCASVLRIGSEKLFFGSGTQLSVL.